Listed here are 25 T cell receptor beta chains from one sample, sequenced in a study of cytomegalovirus exposure and HLA in healthy donors. It was with 60 Vbeta and 13 Jbeta primers that the PCR ran. Profiled with immunoSEQ multiplex PCR; TCRdb holds only in-frame clones, not every one. The sample includes over 130,000 clones, just over 70% seen only once; the top ten take 1.5% to 2%. Sequenced sample: PBMCs. These receptors all come from a woman between 25 and 40 years old in good health and CMV-seronegative.

The chain recombines TRBV2 with TRBJ1-1; 10 bases match TRBD1. CDR1 SNHLY and CDR2 FYNNEI come from the germline V gene. CDR3 length: 15 residues. With V trimmed by 4 bases and J by 5 bases, 7 bases remained unmatched. CDR3 nucleotides: TGTGCCAGCAGTGCGGGGGGACAGGGGAGTACTGAAGCTTTCTTT. Its translation: CASSAGGQGSTEAFF.

The chain is built from TRBV9 and TRBJ2-2, with 7 nucleotides matching TRBD2. After removal of 2 bases from V and 6 bases from J, the junction contained 7 bases not matched to a gene. This CDR3 contains 15 residues. The germline gives CDR1 SGDLS, CDR2 YYNGEE. The CDR3 sequence: CASSVLVGGAGELFF. The CDR3 DNA reads as TGTGCCAGCAGCGTCCTTGTTGGGGGGGCCGGGGAGCTGTTTTTT.

The CDR3 DNA follows: TGTGCCAGCACCCAGGGAGGACGGATCTCTGGAAACACCATATATTTT. Its translation: CASTQGGRISGNTIYF. The rearrangement uses TRBV28 and TRBJ1-3, with D tentatively TRBD1 (5 bases). Trimming pared 7 bases from V and 0 bases from J, leaving 16 bases between. The CDR3 spans 16 residues. The germline gives CDR1 MDHEN, CDR2 SYDVKM.

The chain couples TRBV7-6 to TRBJ1-1; no clear D. This CDR3 region has 14 residues. Germline lookup yields CDR1 SGHVS and CDR2 FNYEAQ. The V and J ends lost 5 bases and 0 bases respectively, with 10 bases between them. The CDR3 DNA reads as TGTGCCAGCAGCCCGGAGCTAATGAACACTGAAGCTTTCTTT. Translated: CASSPELMNTEAFF. Looking up the rest from reference TRBV7-6 and TRBJ1-1 gives the full variable domain: GAGVSQSPRYKVTKRGQDVALRCDPISGHVSLYWYRQALGQGPEFLTYFNYEAQQDKSGLPNDRFSAERPEGSISTLTIQRTEQRDSAMYRCASSPELMNTEAFFGQGTRLTVV.

The chain joins TRBV7-2 to TRBJ2-5; TRBD2 matches 8 bases. Germline V CDR1 and CDR2: SGHTA, FQGNSA. There are 16 residues in the CDR3. With V trimmed by 7 bases and J by 1 base, 11 bases remained unmatched. The CDR3 coding sequence is TGTGCCAGCATTCCCCGGGGGGGTTTGGGCCAAGAGACCCAGTACTTC. Translated: CASIPRGGLGQETQYF.

The rearrangement links TRBV28 to TRBJ2-1; D gene uncertain. The CDR3 loop spans 12 amino acids. Germline values: CDR1 MDHEN, CDR2 SYDVKM. Trimming cost V 6 bases and J 4 bases, with 7 bases left between them. CDR3 sequence: CASSFVYNEQFF. As DNA, the CDR3 is TGTGCCAGCAGCTTCGTATACAATGAGCAGTTCTTC.

The rearrangement links TRBV27 to TRBJ1-2, with 7 bases matching TRBD1. Germline CDR1 is MNHEY and CDR2 is SMNVEV (reference sequence). The CDR3 is made up of 15 amino acids. V trimming: 1 base; J trimming: 2 bases; junction bases outside the gene matches: 4. The CDR3 is CASSLFGTENYGYTF. CDR3 DNA: TGTGCCAGCAGTTTATTTGGGACAGAGAACTATGGCTACACCTTC.

V usage is TRBV18 and J usage is TRBJ1-2; TRBD1 agrees at 9 bases. Germline CDR1 is KGHSH and CDR2 is LQKENI. This CDR3 contains 13 residues. The junction had 4 bases not matched to a gene; V was cut back by 3 bases and J by 8 bases. The CDR3 nucleotides read TGTGCCAGCTCACCCCGGACAGGGGACGGCTACACCTTC. The encoded protein is CASSPRTGDGYTF.

The chain combines TRBV7-2 with TRBJ2-3, with D possibly TRBD1 on 5 matching bases. Germline-derived CDR1 and CDR2 are SGHTA and FQGNSA. V was cut by 5 bases and J by 1 base, with 13 bases left in between. The CDR3 spans 15 residues. The chain's CDR3 is CASSRNGHRTDTQYF. The DNA for the CDR3 is TGTGCCAGCAGCCGTAACGGACACCGCACAGATACGCAGTATTTT.

The V call is TRBV6-1, the J call TRBJ1-1; D is uncertain. There are 15 residues in the CDR3. The V end was cut by 0 bases, the J end by 0 bases, with 8 bases between. Germline V CDR1 and CDR2: MNHNS, SASEGT. CDR3: CASSEAVGVNTEAFF. The CDR3 DNA reads as TGTGCCAGCAGTGAAGCCGTCGGGGTGAACACTGAAGCTTTCTTT.

This chain joins TRBV19 and TRBJ1-5; the D gene is possibly TRBD1 (5 bases). V lost 2 bases and J lost 5, with 10 bases in between. This CDR3 has 14 residues. The germline CDR1 and CDR2 sequences are LNHDA and SQIVND (reference sequence). The CDR3 sequence: CASSITGGDQPQHF. The CDR3 DNA sequence: TGTGCCAGTAGTATAACCGGGGGAGATCAGCCCCAGCATTTT.

The rearrangement links TRBV19 to TRBJ2-3; TRBD2 might be the D (6 bases). CDR1 and CDR2 from the germline V gene are LNHDA and SQIVND (reference sequence). CDR3 length: 16 amino acids. V was trimmed by 6 bases and J by 2 bases, leaving 18 bases between them. The CDR3 DNA reads as TGTGCCAGTAGACCGCAAACCGGGACTCACACAGATACGCAGTATTTT. This gives the protein CASRPQTGTHTDTQYF.

The chain is built from TRBV6-6 and TRBJ1-1; D is unclear. The CDR3 length is 13 residues. Trimming cost V 8 bases and J 5 bases, with 15 bases left between them. Germline V lookup: CDR1 MNHNY, CDR2 SVGAGI (reference sequence). The CDR3 loop reads CASPGVGETEAFF. CDR3 DNA sequence: TGTGCCAGCCCCGGGGTAGGTGAGACTGAAGCTTTCTTT.

The J gene is TRBJ2-3, the V gene TRBV6-4, with 8 bases lining up with TRBD2. The CDR3 loop spans 16 amino acids. CDR1 and CDR2 from the germline V gene are MRHNA and SNTAGT. V gave up 4 bases and J gave up 5 bases; unmatched junction bases: 11. CDR3 nucleotides: TGTGCCAGCAGTGCCCTCGGGGGGGCTGGGGGAGATACGCAGTATTTT. Amino acids: CASSALGGAGGDTQYF.

The chain recombines TRBV6-5 with TRBJ1-1; tentative D call: TRBD1 (5 bases). V lost 6 bases and J lost 0, with 11 bases in between. The CDR3 runs to 14 residues. Germline loops: CDR1 MNHEY, CDR2 SVGAGI. The CDR3 DNA is TGTGCCAGCAGCCTATCGACAGTGAACACTGAAGCTTTCTTT. Its protein is CASSLSTVNTEAFF.

For this clone: The sample holds other DNA sequences that translate to the same CDR3. J is TRBJ1-1 and V is TRBV5-1; 7 nucleotides align to TRBD1. The V segment lost 2 bases and the J segment 1 base; nucleotides outside the gene matches: 2. The CDR3 contains 14 residues. Looked up from germline, CDR1 is SGHRS and CDR2 is YFSETQ. CDR3 in amino acids: CASSFQGENTEAFF. The CDR3 DNA reads as TGCGCCAGCAGCTTCCAGGGGGAGAACACTGAAGCTTTCTTT.

The chain links TRBV2 to TRBJ1-3; no clear D. Germline CDR1 and CDR2: SNHLY and FYNNEI. The V end was cut by 4 bases, the J end by 0 bases, with 10 bases between. This CDR3 comprises 15 residues. CDR3: CASSAQAISGNTIYF. As DNA, the CDR3 is TGTGCCAGCAGTGCCCAGGCTATCTCTGGAAACACCATATATTTT.

The V call is TRBV7-2, the J call TRBJ1-1; D unresolved. Per germline, CDR1 SGHTA and CDR2 FQGNSA. This CDR3 contains 14 residues. The V end lost 2 bases, the J end lost 7 bases, and 14 bases lay between the germline ends. The CDR3 reads CASSLSSTSGEAFF. CDR3 DNA: TGTGCCAGCAGCTTATCCTCGACTTCTGGTGAAGCTTTCTTT.

The rearrangement links TRBV6-5 to TRBJ2-6; D not certain. This CDR3 spans 16 amino acids. V gave up 4 bases and J gave up 1 base, with 11 bases separating them. CDR1 MNHEY and CDR2 SVGAGI come from the germline V gene. The CDR3 DNA is TGTGCCAGCAGTTTAGATTACGGTTCTGGGGCCAACGTCCTGACTTTC. Protein sequence: CASSLDYGSGANVLTF.

Only one count was recorded for this clone. V is TRBV28 and J is TRBJ2-7; TRBD2 aligns across 11 bases. The CDR3 is 16 amino acids. Trimming took 5 bases from V and 4 from J; bases not matched to a gene: 10. The germline CDR1 and CDR2 sequences are MDHEN and SYDVKM. The CDR3 nucleotides read TGTGCCAGCAGTCAGCCTGGGACTAGCGGAGATTACGAGCAGTACTTC. Its translation is CASSQPGTSGDYEQYF.

V gene TRBV28 combines with J gene TRBJ2-5, with D perhaps matching TRBD1 (6 bases). Germline CDR1 is MDHEN and CDR2 is SYDVKM. There are 13 residues in the CDR3. Trimming took 4 bases from V and 5 from J, leaving 11 bases between them. CDR3 coding DNA: TGTGCCAGCAGTTCGTACCAGGGGGAGACCCAGTACTTC. Translated, it gives CASSSYQGETQYF.

The chain carries TRBV9 and TRBJ1-5, with D hard to call. The CDR3 loop spans 11 amino acids. Germline lookup yields CDR1 SGDLS and CDR2 YYNGEE. V was clipped by 6 bases and J by 9 bases, with 10 bases between them. The CDR3 DNA sequence: TGTGCCAGCACCGTCGTTCGGCCCCAGCATTTT. Translated, it gives CASTVVRPQHF.

This clone was recorded a few times. The chain employs TRBV29-1 and TRBJ1-3; perhaps TRBD1 as D (6 bases). V lost 6 bases, J lost 1 base, and 10 bases lay in between. The CDR3 extends over 13 amino acids. The germline V gene has CDR1 SQVTM and CDR2 ANQGSEA. The CDR3 DNA reads TGCAGCGTAACGACAGGATCTGGAAACACCATATATTTT. Its protein is CSVTTGSGNTIYF.

This sequence joins TRBV6-1 and TRBJ2-2, with TRBD1 matching over 9 bases. The CDR3 covers 14 residues. Germline loops: CDR1 MNHNS, CDR2 SASEGT. V lost 8 bases, J lost 3 bases, and 4 bases stayed unmatched. CDR3 coding DNA: TGTGCCAGCCGGGGACAGGGAGACACCGGGGAGCTGTTTTTT. This gives the protein CASRGQGDTGELFF.

The chain employs TRBV2 and TRBJ1-2; no definite D call. The CDR3 has 13 amino acids. V was clipped by 7 bases and J by 0 bases, with 9 bases between them. CDR1 is SNHLY, CDR2 FYNNEI, per germline. The CDR3 here is CASKTLANYGYTF. The CDR3 DNA sequence: TGTGCCAGCAAGACTCTAGCTAACTATGGCTACACCTTC.